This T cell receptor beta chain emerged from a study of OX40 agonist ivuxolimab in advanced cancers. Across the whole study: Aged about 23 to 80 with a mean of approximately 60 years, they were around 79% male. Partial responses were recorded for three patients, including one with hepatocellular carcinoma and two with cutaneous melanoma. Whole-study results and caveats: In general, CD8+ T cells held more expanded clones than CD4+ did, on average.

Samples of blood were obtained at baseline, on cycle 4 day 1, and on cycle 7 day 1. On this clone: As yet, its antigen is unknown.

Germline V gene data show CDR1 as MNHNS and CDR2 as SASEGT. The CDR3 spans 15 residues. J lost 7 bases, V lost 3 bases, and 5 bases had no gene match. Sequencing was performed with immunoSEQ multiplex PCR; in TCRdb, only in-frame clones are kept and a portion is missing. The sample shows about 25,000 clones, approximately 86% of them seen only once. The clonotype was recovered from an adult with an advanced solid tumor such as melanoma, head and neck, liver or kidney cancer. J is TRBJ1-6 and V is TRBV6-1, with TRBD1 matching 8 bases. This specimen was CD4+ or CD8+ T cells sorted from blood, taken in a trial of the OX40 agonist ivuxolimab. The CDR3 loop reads CASSDTGTGNSPLHF. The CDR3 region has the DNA TGTGCCAGCAGTGACACCGGGACAGGCAATTCACCCCTCCACTTT.